The 26 T cell receptor beta chains given below trace back to one sample, sequenced in a study of cytomegalovirus exposure and HLA in healthy donors (dated by TCRdb to about 2017). The method behind the library was the immunoSEQ multiplex PCR assay. A mixture of 60 forward primers for TCR Vbeta segments and 13 reverse primers for TCR Jbeta segments was used in the multiplex PCR. TCRdb mirrors the immuneACCESS table, restricted to in-frame sequences. Some clones are absent from its copies; in checked studies, under half trace to an unresolved V gene, and the reason for the others is unknown. This sample gives roughly 80,000 clones in total; roughly 72% of them show up just once. The top ten clones comprise approximately 5.7% of the sample. Material: PBMCs. The receptors originated from a woman in her 50s in good health and CMV-seropositive.

The chain uses TRBV5-1 and TRBJ1-1; 9 bases align to TRBD1. From germline, CDR1 is SGHRS and CDR2 YFSETQ. J lost 4 bases, V lost 6 bases, and 10 bases had no gene match. The CDR3 is 15 amino acids. As DNA, the CDR3 is TGCGCCAGCACCAGGGGACAGGGATTGAGCACTGAAGCTTTCTTT. It codes for CASTRGQGLSTEAFF. Full variable domain (remainder filled in from reference TRBV5-1 and TRBJ1-1): KAGVTQTPRYLIKTRGQQVTLSCSPISGHRSVSWYQQTPGQGLQFLFEYFSETQRNKGNFPGRFSGRQFSNSRSEMNVSTLELGDSALYLCASTRGQGLSTEAFFGQGTRLTVV.

The J gene is TRBJ2-7, the V gene TRBV29-1; possibly TRBD2 for D (5 bases). CDR3 length: 13 amino acids. V was cut by 0 bases and J by 3 bases, with 9 bases left in between. From germline, CDR1 is SQVTM and CDR2 ANQGSEA. The chain's CDR3 is CSVEELGSYEQYF. CDR3 coding DNA: TGCAGCGTTGAAGAATTAGGGAGCTACGAGCAGTACTTC.

This chain links TRBV5-1 with TRBJ1-1; weak D call: TRBD1 (5 bases). Germline assignment: CDR1 SGHRS and CDR2 YFSETQ. Trimming left V 7 bases short and J 0 bases short, with 13 bases between. The length of the CDR3 is 14 residues. CDR3 in DNA: TGCGCCAGCTCCGGGGGGGAGCTGAACACTGAAGCTTTCTTT. It yields the protein CASSGGELNTEAFF.

The chain combines TRBV9 with TRBJ2-1; TRBD2 matches 7 bases. The CDR3 runs 14 residues. V lost 0 bases and J lost 8; bases outside the gene matches: 5. Per germline, CDR1 SGDLS and CDR2 YYNGEE. The CDR3 loop is CASSVEGLSDEQFF. The CDR3 DNA sequence: TGTGCCAGCAGCGTAGAGGGACTAAGCGATGAGCAGTTCTTC.

This clone was seen a few times. The chain recombines TRBV13 with TRBJ1-4; maybe TRBD1 (6 bases). V lost 4 bases, J lost 5 bases, and 11 bases lay in between. Germline values: CDR1 PRHDT, CDR2 FYEKMQ (reference sequence). The CDR3 sequence is 14 residues long. CDR3 loop: CASSSSGVNEKLFF. The CDR3 DNA sequence: TGTGCCAGCAGCTCCTCAGGGGTAAATGAAAAACTGTTTTTT.

The chain couples TRBV9 to TRBJ2-5, with 9 bases matching TRBD2. This CDR3 is 16 amino acids long. Per the germline V gene, CDR1 is SGDLS and CDR2 is YYNGEE. Losses at the gene ends were 0 bases for V and 5 bases for J; bases not matched to a gene: 8. The CDR3 sequence is CASSVGVAGVRETQYF. CDR3 coding DNA: TGTGCCAGCAGCGTAGGGGTAGCGGGAGTACGGGAGACCCAGTACTTC.

This clone is a singleton in its sample. The V call is TRBV2, the J call TRBJ2-5; 9 bases are shared with TRBD2. Germline V gene sequence: CDR1 SNHLY, CDR2 FYNNEI. The V and J ends lost 5 bases and 5 bases, in that order; junction bases with no gene match: 9. CDR3 length equals 15 residues. CDR3 sequence: CASSSPGLATETQYF. For the CDR3, the DNA is TGTGCCAGCAGTAGCCCGGGACTAGCAACGGAGACCCAGTACTTC.

Concerning this clone: One junction end does not reproduce the germline sequence, and a read error may be involved. J is TRBJ1-1 and V is TRBV7-7, with TRBD1 matching 8 bases. CDR1 SSHAT and CDR2 FNYEAQ come from the germline V gene (reference sequence). The length of the CDR3 is 13 residues. CDR3 in amino acids: CASSLDRGTEAFF. The CDR3 nucleotides read TGTGCTAGCAGCCTAGACAGGGGAACTGAAGCTTTCTTT.

The chain uses TRBV4-1 and TRBJ2-7, with TRBD1 matching over 9 bases. The CDR3 runs to 17 residues. After removal of 0 bases from V and 1 base from J, the junction contained 7 bases not matched to a gene. Germline CDR1 is MGHRA and CDR2 is YSYEKL. The CDR3 DNA reads as TGCGCCAGCAGCCAAGAATTGGGAGGGACAGGGTCCTACGAGCAGTACTTC. This translates into CASSQELGGTGSYEQYF.

This rearrangement joins TRBV27 to TRBJ1-1; TRBD1 matches 7 bases. There are 13 residues in the CDR3. Germline CDR1 and CDR2: MNHEY and SMNVEV (reference sequence). V was pared by 7 bases and J by 1 base, with 3 bases of the junction left unmatched. CDR3 protein: CASKNRGNTEAFF. In nucleotides, the CDR3 is TGTGCCAGCAAAAACAGGGGGAACACTGAAGCTTTCTTT.

The gene calls are TRBV7-3 and TRBJ2-2, with unresolved D. Deletions cut 4 bases from V and 0 bases from J, with 3 bases between. The CDR3 contains 13 residues. The germline V gene encodes CDR1 SGHTA and CDR2 FQGTGA. CDR3 sequence reads: CASSYSNTGELFF. CDR3 nucleotide sequence: TGTGCCAGCAGCTACTCGAACACCGGGGAGCTGTTTTTT.

The rearrangement joins TRBV5-4 to TRBJ1-1; D may be TRBD1 (6 bases). The CDR3 is 15 amino acids. CDR1 and CDR2 from the germline V gene are SGHNT and YYREEE (reference sequence). V shed 0 bases and J shed 0 bases, with 9 bases lying between them. DNA for the CDR3: TGTGCCAGCAGCTTGGTTGACAGGCTGAACACTGAAGCTTTCTTT. Amino acids: CASSLVDRLNTEAFF.

The rearrangement links TRBV2 to TRBJ2-2; D is uncertain. Germline assignment: CDR1 SNHLY and CDR2 FYNNEI. Trimming shortened V by 7 bases and J by 2 bases, and 14 bases separated the two germline ends. This CDR3 comprises 15 residues. The DNA for the CDR3 is TGTGCCAGCAATCTCGTTGCCAGTAACACCGGGGAGCTGTTTTTT. Amino acid sequence: CASNLVASNTGELFF.

The V gene is TRBV19, the J gene TRBJ2-2, with 9 bases fitting TRBD2. CDR1 is LNHDA and CDR2 is SQIVND in the germline V gene (reference sequence). V lost 6 bases to trimming and J lost 7 bases; unmatched junction nucleotides: 9. There are 15 residues in the CDR3. The CDR3 sequence: CASRRGSGSVGELFF. CDR3 bases: TGTGCCAGTAGGAGAGGTAGCGGGAGCGTCGGGGAGCTGTTTTTT.

The chain is built from TRBV29-1 and TRBJ2-5, with TRBD2 identical over 7 bases. CDR1 is SQVTM, CDR2 ANQGSEA, per germline. The V segment lost 6 bases and the J segment 5 bases; nucleotides outside the gene matches: 9. CDR3 length: 13 amino acids. CDR3 in DNA: TGCAGCGTGTCGCCGACTAGCAGGGAGACCCAGTACTTC. Its protein product is CSVSPTSRETQYF.

V usage is TRBV7-8 and J usage is TRBJ1-1; 7 bases are a match to TRBD1. The CDR3 is 13 residues long. Looked up from germline, CDR1 is SGHVS and CDR2 is FQNEAQ. Unmatched junction bases numbered 1, after V lost 5 bases and J lost 1 base. CDR3 region: CASSRDRNTEAFF. The DNA of the CDR3 is TGTGCCAGCAGCAGGGACAGGAACACTGAAGCTTTCTTT.

The chain links TRBV28 to TRBJ2-5, with D perhaps matching TRBD2 (7 bases). The V end lost 2 bases, the J end lost 5 bases, and 12 bases lay between the germline ends. The CDR3 covers 14 residues. Germline CDR1 and CDR2: MDHEN and SYDVKM. The CDR3 DNA reads TGTGCCAGCAGTTTAAGTAGGGGGGGGGAGACCCAGTACTTC. Translating gives CASSLSRGGETQYF.

CDR3 sequence (DNA): TGTGCCTGGAGTGGTGGAGGGCGGAACGCCTACGAGCAGTACTTC. Encoded protein: CAWSGGGRNAYEQYF. This chain joins TRBV30 and TRBJ2-5; D perhaps matches TRBD2 (6 bases). With the DNA end fitting TRBJ2-7 better, the J assignment may be wrong. CDR1 and CDR2 from the germline V gene are GTSNPN and SVGIG (reference sequence). The CDR3 runs 15 residues.

The chain has TRBV7-9 and TRBJ2-2, with 9 bases aligning to TRBD2. The CDR3 totals 17 residues. V lost 5 bases, J lost 5 bases, and 12 bases stayed unmatched. Germline CDR1 is SEHNR and CDR2 is FQNEAQ (reference sequence). This CDR3 reads CASSGISAGLATGELFF. For the CDR3, the DNA is TGTGCCAGCAGCGGAATTTCGGCAGGACTAGCGACCGGGGAGCTGTTTTTT.

CDR3 loop: CASNPSGAGQPQHF. Here the CDR3 DNA reads TGTGCCAGTAACCCCTCAGGGGCGGGTCAGCCCCAGCATTTT. This chain links TRBV19 with TRBJ1-5; tentatively, D is TRBD1 (6 bases). CDR3 length equals 14 residues. V gave up 7 bases and J gave up 6 bases, with 16 bases separating them. CDR1 and CDR2 from the germline V gene are LNHDA and SQIVND (reference sequence).

J is TRBJ2-3 and V is TRBV27; possible D gene TRBD1, 5 bases. Germline CDR1 MNHEY, CDR2 SMNVEV (reference sequence). CDR3 size: 13 residues. V lost 3 bases to trimming and J lost 2 bases, with 6 bases between them. CDR3 sequence (DNA): TGTGCCAGCAGTTTCAGGGTCACAGATACGCAGTATTTT. This encodes CASSFRVTDTQYF.

This rearrangement joins TRBV4-1 to TRBJ2-1, with D perhaps TRBD2 (6 bases). The V gene lost 9 bases and the J gene lost 3 bases, with 21 bases spanning the gap. The CDR3 has 16 residues. Germline loops: CDR1 MGHRA, CDR2 YSYEKL. Written as DNA, the CDR3 is TGCGCCAGTAAACGACAAAGCGGGTCCGACTACAATGAGCAGTTCTTC. Residues: CASKRQSGSDYNEQFF.

The chain has TRBV13 and TRBJ2-7, with D maybe TRBD2 (6 bases). This CDR3 region has 21 residues. Per germline, CDR1 PRHDT and CDR2 FYEKMQ (reference sequence). The ends were cut back, 4 bases at V and 0 bases at J, with 31 bases in the middle. CDR3 protein: CASSSKDYPFREEKSSYEQYF. CDR3 in DNA: TGTGCCAGCAGCTCTAAGGACTACCCCTTCCGTGAGGAGAAGAGCTCCTACGAGCAGTACTTC.

The chain carries TRBV2 and TRBJ2-3; D is ambiguous. The CDR3 length is 11 residues. Trimming took 3 bases from V and 11 from J, leaving 9 bases between them. Germline loops: CDR1 SNHLY, CDR2 FYNNEI. In DNA form, the CDR3 reads TGTGCCAGCAGTGAGGTGTCAGAGCAGTATTTT. It yields the protein CASSEVSEQYF.

A single count supports this clone. The rearrangement links TRBV5-1 to TRBJ2-7; TRBD1 aligns across 9 bases. From germline, CDR1 is SGHRS and CDR2 YFSETQ. With 3 bases clipped from V and 6 bases from J, the junction kept 4 bases outside the gene matches. The CDR3 has 13 residues. CDR3 protein: CASSSGQGPEQYF. CDR3 coding DNA: TGCGCCAGCAGCTCAGGACAGGGGCCCGAGCAGTACTTC.

The table lists this clone with a few counts. The genes are TRBV30 and TRBJ1-5; 8 nucleotides agree with TRBD1. The V gene end was trimmed by 4 bases and the J gene end by 4 bases; junction bases not matched to a gene: 6. Germline V gene data show CDR1 as GTSNPN and CDR2 as SVGIG (reference sequence). This CDR3 is 14 amino acids long. CDR3: CAWKGDRTNQPQHF. The CDR3 DNA follows: TGTGCCTGGAAAGGGGACAGGACTAATCAGCCCCAGCATTTT. Based on the CDR3 plus reference TRBV30 and TRBJ1-5, the full variable domain is SQTIHQWPATLVQPVGSPLSLECTVEGTSNPNLYWYRQAAGRGLQLLFYSVGIGQISSEVPQNLSASRPQDRQFILSSKKLLLSDSGFYLCAWKGDRTNQPQHFGDGTRLSIL.